This passage covers 3 T cell receptor beta chains from one sample sequenced in a study of shared clonotypes between healthy human individuals. Profiled with immunoSEQ multiplex PCR; TCRdb holds only in-frame clones, not every one. This table has some 1,600,000 clones, 98% appearing once. Sequencing input: naive CD4+ T cells sorted from blood. Subset in this sample: CD45RA+ positively selected. These receptors came from a man aged 30 to 39 in good health.

The chain combines TRBV9 with TRBJ2-7; weak D call: TRBD1 (5 bases). CDR3 length: 16 amino acids. CDR1 and CDR2 from the germline V gene are SGDLS and YYNGEE. V was clipped by 4 bases and J by 0 bases, with 17 bases between them. The CDR3 spells CASSPGLGLSSYEQYF. CDR3 bases: TGTGCCAGCAGCCCCGGCCTGGGGCTCAGCTCCTACGAGCAGTACTTC.

This chain uses TRBV5-4 with TRBJ2-3, with a possible D match to TRBD1 (6 bases). Trimming stripped 0 bases from V and 4 bases from J, with 12 bases between. CDR3 length: 15 residues. Germline loops: CDR1 SGHNT, CDR2 YYREEE (reference sequence). The CDR3 region is CASSLGGKGADTQYF. CDR3 DNA: TGTGCCAGCAGCTTGGGAGGGAAGGGGGCAGATACGCAGTATTTT.

The chain carries TRBV4-1 and TRBJ2-7; 11 nucleotides line up with TRBD2. This CDR3 comprises 15 residues. The germline CDR1 and CDR2 sequences are MGHRA and YSYEKL. V dropped 2 bases and J dropped 2; count of bases not matched to a gene: 2. The CDR3 nucleotides read TGCGCCAGCAGCCAACGACTAGCGGGGCCCTACGAGCAGTACTTC. Translation gives CASSQRLAGPYEQYF.